The 31 T cell receptor beta chains below were found in one sample sequenced in a study of T cells in localized non-small cell lung cancer. Sequencing used immunoSEQ multiplex PCR; TCRdb keeps in-frame clones, though not all of them. Of about 3,100 clones in the sample, roughly 23% were seen once. The starting material was normal lung tissue next to the tumor, obtained before any cancer treatment. Receptor source: a male donor at least 60 years old with stage II lung adenocarcinoma.

This clone was observed a few times. This chain uses TRBV28 with TRBJ2-2, with 8 nucleotides matching TRBD2. CDR1 is MDHEN and CDR2 is SYDVKM in the germline V gene. V was clipped by 4 bases and J by 0 bases; unmatched bases: 1. The CDR3 consists of 15 residues. The CDR3 reads CASSSAGANTGELFF. CDR3 DNA sequence: TGTGCCAGCAGTTCAGCGGGAGCGAACACCGGGGAGCTGTTTTTT. Full variable domain (remainder filled in from reference TRBV28 and TRBJ2-2): DVKVTQSSRYLVKRTGEKVFLECVQDMDHENMFWYRQDPGLGLRLIYFSYDVKMKEKGDIPEGYSVSREKKERFSLILESASTNQTSMYLCASSSAGANTGELFFGEGSRLTVL.

In its sample, this clone is medium-sized (0.01 to 0.1%). The chain links TRBV11-3 to TRBJ1-1, with D unclear. Trimming left V 3 bases short and J 1 base short, with 12 bases between. CDR1 is SGHNT, CDR2 YENEEA, per germline. This CDR3 has 15 amino acids. The CDR3 DNA reads TGTGCCAGCAGCTTGCTGGACCGACCGAACACTGAAGCTTTCTTT. Protein sequence: CASSLLDRPNTEAFF.

This clone has more than one count but fewer than ten. V is TRBV29-1 and J is TRBJ1-1; no firm D call. CDR1 is SQVTM and CDR2 is ANQGSEA in the germline V gene. Trimming pared 1 base from V and 2 bases from J, leaving 14 bases between. CDR3 size: 15 residues. The CDR3 DNA reads as TGCAGCGTTGAAGGCCTTCGGCCAGGCAACACTGAAGCTTTCTTT. It encodes CSVEGLRPGNTEAFF.

This chain uses TRBV29-1 with TRBJ2-1, with TRBD2 matching over 7 bases. V shed 6 bases and J 0 bases; nucleotides not matched to a gene: 8. Germline CDR1 reads SQVTM; CDR2 reads ANQGSEA. CDR3 size: 15 residues. The CDR3, as DNA: TGCAGCGTGGCCCCGGGCGGGAGCTCCTACAATGAGCAGTTCTTC. The encoded protein is CSVAPGGSSYNEQFF.

The chain recombines TRBV19 with TRBJ1-1; perhaps TRBD1 as D (5 bases). V shed 4 bases and J shed 1 base, with 13 bases lying between them. CDR3 length: 15 residues. Germline V lookup: CDR1 LNHDA, CDR2 SQIVND (reference sequence). The CDR3 DNA reads TGTGCCAGTAGTACAGGGCAGATACGGAACACTGAAGCTTTCTTT. Residues: CASSTGQIRNTEAFF.

The V and J genes are TRBV6-8 and TRBJ2-5; 9 nucleotides agree with TRBD1. J gave up 3 bases and V 7 bases, and 6 bases lay outside the gene matches. The CDR3 length is 14 residues. Germline CDR1 and CDR2: MNHGY and SAAAGT. The CDR3 region has the DNA TGTGCCAGCATTCACCGGACAGGGGAAGAGACCCAGTACTTC. It translates to CASIHRTGEETQYF.

The chain uses TRBV6-8 and TRBJ1-2; the D gene is possibly TRBD1 (6 bases). V dropped 7 bases and J dropped 2 bases, with 17 bases sitting between them. CDR1 MNHGY and CDR2 SAAAGT come from the germline V gene. The CDR3 totals 15 residues. CDR3 amino acids: CASIPFLQGNYGYTF. The CDR3 DNA sequence: TGTGCCAGCATCCCCTTCCTACAGGGAAACTATGGCTACACCTTC.

Only a few counts were recorded for this clone. The J gene is TRBJ2-5, the V gene TRBV7-5; the table's D call TRBD2 went unverified against the DNA. TRBV7-5 is a listed pseudogene. CDR3 size: 16 residues. This chain's CDR3 is CASSSRTSGRRQTQYF. The CDR3 DNA is TGTGCCAGCAGCTCCAGGACTAGCGGGAGGAGGCAGACCCAGTACTTC.

The chain joins TRBV5-1 to TRBJ1-1; D not certain. Germline values: CDR1 SGHRS, CDR2 YFSETQ. CDR3 length: 15 amino acids. V lost 0 bases and J lost 1, with 10 bases in between. The CDR3 loop is CASSLDGRPNTEAFF. DNA for the CDR3: TGCGCCAGCAGCTTGGACGGGCGGCCGAACACTGAAGCTTTCTTT.

By frequency in the sample, this clone is medium-sized. V usage is TRBV6-8 and J usage is TRBJ1-1, with D unclear. The CDR3 totals 15 residues. Per the germline V gene, CDR1 is MNHGY and CDR2 is SAAAGT. Trimming left V 0 bases short and J 1 base short, with 9 bases between. The CDR3 region is CASSYSPLGNTEAFF. The CDR3 DNA is TGTGCCAGCAGTTACTCGCCCCTCGGGAACACTGAAGCTTTCTTT.

The chain joins TRBV6-8 to TRBJ1-2, with D uncertain. Per germline, CDR1 MNHGY and CDR2 SAAAGT. The CDR3 sequence is 12 residues long. Trimming pared 4 bases from V and 4 bases from J, leaving 7 bases between. CDR3 in DNA: TGTGCCAGCAGTTCGGGCCTCTATGGCTACACCTTC. Translating it yields CASSSGLYGYTF.

The chain links TRBV9 to TRBJ1-3; no definite D call. The V end lost 5 bases, the J end lost 3 bases, and 12 bases lay between the germline ends. This CDR3 region has 14 residues. Germline CDR1 SGDLS, CDR2 YYNGEE. CDR3 nucleotide sequence: TGTGCCAGCAGTGAACCCCGAAGTGGAAACACCATATATTTT. It is translated as CASSEPRSGNTIYF. Together with reference TRBV9 and TRBJ1-3, the CDR3 gives the full variable domain: DSGVTQTPKHLITATGQRVTLRCSPRSGDLSVYWYQQSLDQGLQFLIQYYNGEERAKGNILERFSAQQFPDLHSELNLSSLELGDSALYFCASSEPRSGNTIYFGEGSWLTVV.

V gene TRBV6-8 combines with J gene TRBJ2-7, with 7 bases aligning to TRBD1. Germline V CDR1 and CDR2: MNHGY, SAAAGT. V trimming: 11 bases; J trimming: 2 bases; junction bases outside the gene matches: 9. The CDR3 sequence is 13 residues long. The CDR3 protein is CAHNRGATYEQYF. The CDR3 DNA reads TGTGCCCATAACAGGGGCGCTACCTACGAGCAGTACTTC.

This chain links TRBV29-1 with TRBJ1-3, with 7 nucleotides matching TRBD1. This CDR3 is 12 amino acids long. The junction had 1 base not matched to a gene; V was cut back by 4 bases and J by 4 bases. Germline lookup yields CDR1 SQVTM and CDR2 ANQGSEA. The CDR3 DNA sequence: TGCAGCGTTGCGACAGGGGGAAACACCATATATTTT. It translates to CSVATGGNTIYF.

This clone was detected only a few times. This chain connects TRBV7-7 to TRBJ1-2; D gene uncertain. V was shortened by 1 base and J by 7 bases, with 13 bases between the two germline ends. CDR1 is SSHAT and CDR2 is FNYEAQ in the germline V gene (reference sequence). This CDR3 has 14 amino acids. The CDR3 DNA reads TGTGCCAGCAGCTTAGTTTTGGATGGGCTTGGCTACACCTTC. Its protein is CASSLVLDGLGYTF.

This chain connects TRBV10-2 to TRBJ2-7, with D possibly TRBD2 on 6 matching bases. The germline V gene encodes CDR1 WSHSY and CDR2 SAAADI. There are 15 residues in the CDR3. V was cut by 0 bases and J by 4 bases, with 13 bases left in between. Here the CDR3 DNA reads TGCGCCAGCAGTGAGTCGAGCGGGCAGGGATACGAGCAGTACTTC. It specifies CASSESSGQGYEQYF.

The chain links TRBV28 to TRBJ1-5; D call uncertain. V lost 5 bases and J 2 bases, leaving 13 bases between the germline ends. Germline CDR1 MDHEN, CDR2 SYDVKM. The CDR3 covers 15 residues. CDR3 nucleotide sequence: TGTGCCAGCAGTGCGTTAGACGGTGGCAATCAGCCCCAGCATTTT. Amino acid sequence: CASSALDGGNQPQHF.

V usage is TRBV5-1 and J usage is TRBJ2-3; D gene ambiguous. V lost 0 bases and J lost 4, with 9 bases in between. CDR3 length: 14 amino acids. CDR1 is SGHRS, CDR2 YFSETQ, per germline. This CDR3 is CASSLGGFPDTQYF. CDR3 sequence (DNA): TGCGCCAGCAGCTTGGGAGGATTTCCAGATACGCAGTATTTT.

This clone was observed a few times. This chain links TRBV9 with TRBJ1-5; D not resolved. This CDR3 has 13 amino acids. CDR1 is SGDLS and CDR2 is YYNGEE in the germline V gene. Trimming took off 5 bases at V and 0 bases at J, with 6 bases between the two ends. This CDR3 reads CASSAHSNQPQHF. CDR3 DNA: TGTGCCAGCAGTGCCCATAGCAATCAGCCCCAGCATTTT.

By proportion, this clone is medium-sized. The chain links TRBV9 to TRBJ1-5, with D possibly matching TRBD1 (6 bases). Germline loops: CDR1 SGDLS, CDR2 YYNGEE. V lost 1 base and J lost 4, with 9 bases in between. The CDR3 covers 14 residues. CDR3 sequence: CASSVSGANQPQHF. CDR3 nucleotide sequence: TGTGCCAGCAGCGTATCGGGGGCTAATCAGCCCCAGCATTTT.

This clone is hyperexpanded within its sample. The chain combines TRBV6-8 with TRBJ2-3, with D tentatively TRBD1 (6 bases). CDR3 length: 14 amino acids. Trimming removed 6 bases from V and 2 bases from J, with 12 bases in between. Germline CDR1 and CDR2: MNHGY and SAAAGT. The chain's CDR3 is CASSPDSFTDTQYF. In nucleotides, the CDR3 is TGTGCCAGCAGCCCGGACAGTTTCACAGATACGCAGTATTTT.

The chain has TRBV6-8 and TRBJ1-1; D is unclear. V lost 6 bases to trimming and J lost 2 bases, with 13 bases between them. CDR3 length equals 14 residues. Germline loops: CDR1 MNHGY, CDR2 SAAAGT. CDR3 sequence reads: CASRGSDGNTEAFF. CDR3 bases: TGTGCCAGCAGGGGTTCGGACGGTAACACTGAAGCTTTCTTT.

In its sample, this clone ranks as large (0.1 to 1%). Mismatch with germline at one junction end may stem from a read error. The genes are TRBV11-3 and TRBJ2-1; D ambiguous. CDR1 is SGHNT, CDR2 YENEEA, per germline. This CDR3 region has 15 residues. CDR3 coding DNA: TGTGCTAGCAGCCCCGGCCTTAGCTCCTACAATGAGCAGTTCTTC. It yields the protein CASSPGLSSYNEQFF.

The gene calls are TRBV18 and TRBJ1-1, with D unclear. V was shortened by 0 bases and J by 0 bases, with 11 bases between the two germline ends. Looked up from germline, CDR1 is KGHSH and CDR2 is LQKENI. CDR3 length: 16 residues. DNA for the CDR3: TGTGCCAGCTCACCACCTCTCAGGACCGTGAACACTGAAGCTTTCTTT. Amino acid sequence: CASSPPLRTVNTEAFF. The full variable domain, completed using reference TRBV18 and TRBJ1-1, is NAGVMQNPRHLVRRRGQEARLRCSPMKGHSHVYWYRQLPEEGLKFMVYLQKENIIDESGMPKERFSAEFPKEGPSILRIQQVVRGDSAAYFCASSPPLRTVNTEAFFGQGTRLTVV.

This clone was observed a handful of times. This chain uses TRBV6-8 with TRBJ2-2; D gene unclear. V lost 5 bases and J lost 6, with 13 bases in between. CDR1 and CDR2 (germline): MNHGY, SAAAGT. The length of the CDR3 is 14 residues. DNA for the CDR3: TGTGCCAGCAGTCTTTTACCAGGAGCCGGGGAGCTGTTTTTT. The encoded protein is CASSLLPGAGELFF.

The chain employs TRBV28 and TRBJ2-4, with D possibly called TRBD1 or TRBD2 (6 bases each). V was shortened by 6 bases and J by 2 bases, with 17 bases between the two germline ends. Germline V gives CDR1 MDHEN, CDR2 SYDVKM. The CDR3 is made up of 16 amino acids. As DNA, the CDR3 is TGTGCCAGCAGCCCCGGGGGCGTTGAGACCAAAAACATTCAGTACTTC. Translation: CASSPGGVETKNIQYF. The entire variable domain, with the rest obtained from reference TRBV28 and TRBJ2-4, is as follows: DVKVTQSSRYLVKRTGEKVFLECVQDMDHENMFWYRQDPGLGLRLIYFSYDVKMKEKGDIPEGYSVSREKKERFSLILESASTNQTSMYLCASSPGGVETKNIQYFGAGTRLSVL.

The chain has TRBV11-3 and TRBJ1-5, with D perhaps TRBD1 (6 bases). The CDR3 covers 14 residues. V was cut by 4 bases and J by 4 bases, with 11 bases left in between. Per the germline V gene, CDR1 is SGHNT and CDR2 is YENEEA. CDR3 nucleotides: TGTGCCAGCAGCTCAACAGGGAAAAATCAGCCCCAGCATTTT. It codes for CASSSTGKNQPQHF.

The chain uses TRBV28 and TRBJ1-4; D is uncertain. The CDR3 totals 14 residues. The V and J ends lost 7 bases and 4 bases respectively, with 13 bases between them. Germline CDR1 is MDHEN and CDR2 is SYDVKM. The CDR3 loop reads CASTPGSRNEKLFF. For the CDR3, the DNA is TGTGCCAGCACCCCTGGTAGCCGTAATGAAAAACTGTTTTTT.

This clone is classed as large. The gene calls are TRBV6-8 and TRBJ2-7, with 9 bases fitting TRBD1. CDR1 and CDR2 from the germline V gene are MNHGY and SAAAGT. The ends lost 6 bases at V and 6 bases at J; junction bases unmatched: 12. This CDR3 is 15 amino acids long. Here the CDR3 DNA reads TGTGCCAGCAGGAAGACCGGGACAGGGTCGTCCGAGCAGTACTTC. It is translated as CASRKTGTGSSEQYF.

The chain is built from TRBV19 and TRBJ2-7, with a weak D call TRBD2 (6 bases). In germline, CDR1 is LNHDA, CDR2 SQIVND (reference sequence). The CDR3 loop spans 14 amino acids. Trimming stripped 5 bases from V and 2 bases from J, with 13 bases between. This chain's CDR3 is CASSGGPGTYEQYF. CDR3 coding DNA: TGTGCCAGTAGTGGAGGGCCGGGAACCTACGAGCAGTACTTC.

This clone appeared a few times. The rearrangement uses TRBV11-3 and TRBJ2-1; tentatively, D is TRBD1 (5 bases). Trimming removed 5 bases at V and 2 bases at J, with 13 bases between. Germline CDR1 is SGHNT and CDR2 is YENEEA. The CDR3 sequence is 15 residues long. The CDR3 protein is CASSLTGAPYNEQFF. In nucleotides, the CDR3 is TGTGCCAGCAGCCTCACTGGGGCCCCCTACAATGAGCAGTTCTTC.